This T cell receptor beta chain was sequenced during a study of breast tumors, draining lymph nodes, adjacent tissues. TCRdb re-derived calls from the multiplex PCR reads in MiXCR, one entry per CDR3 protein. In the table there are some 250,000 distinct CDR3 sequences, less than 40% of which are singletons. Looked up from germline, CDR1 is LNHDA and CDR2 is SQIVND (reference sequence). V gave up 3 bases and J gave up 8 bases, with 17 bases separating them. The CDR3 consists of 15 residues. Study observations and caveats: Data only fit, rather than demonstrated, lymph node origin of most tumor T cells.

Axillary draining lymph nodes of breast cancer patients supplied the node samples. At least ten counts were recorded for this clonotype. Its cognate antigen is unknown. V and J are TRBV19 and TRBJ2-1, with D perhaps assigned TRBD1 or TRBD2 (6 bases each). Sequenced: axillary lymph node tissue. The source of this sequence is a female donor with breast cancer. Some clones in this sample may be carry-over from other donors' samples. CDR3 DNA sequence: TGTGCCAGTAGTATCTCCGGGGGCGCTCGTTATGAGCAGTTCTTC. It specifies CASSISGGARYEQFF.